Below are 21 T cell receptor beta chains sequenced from a single sample in a study of OX40 agonist ivuxolimab in advanced cancers. Library method: the immunoSEQ multiplex PCR assay. TCRdb provides this immuneACCESS table in a form limited to in-frame rearrangements. Some clones are lacking; in checked studies, under half of them reflect an unresolved V gene, and why the rest are absent is not known. The sample includes about 100,000 clones, with less than 85% observed a single time. Of the sample, around 5.5% falls within the top ten clones. This material consisted of CD4+ or CD8+ T cells sorted from blood, taken in a trial of the OX40 agonist ivuxolimab. The receptors were sampled from an adult with an advanced solid tumor such as melanoma, head and neck, liver or kidney cancer.

CDR3 sequence: CASSALAGDTGELFF. CDR3 sequence (DNA): TGTGCCAGCAGCGCCCTAGCGGGAGACACCGGGGAGCTGTTTTTT. The chain combines TRBV9 with TRBJ2-2, with 10 bases that match TRBD2. The CDR3 is made up of 15 amino acids. In germline, CDR1 is SGDLS, CDR2 YYNGEE. V was clipped by 3 bases and J by 3 bases; unmatched bases: 2. The full variable domain, its missing parts supplied by reference TRBV9 and TRBJ2-2, is DSGVTQTPKHLITATGQRVTLRCSPRSGDLSVYWYQQSLDQGLQFLIQYYNGEERAKGNILERFSAQQFPDLHSELNLSSLELGDSALYFCASSALAGDTGELFFGEGSRLTVL.

This rearrangement joins TRBV27 to TRBJ2-3; the match to TRBD2 covers 10 bases. After removal of 3 bases from V and 3 bases from J, the junction contained 9 bases not matched to a gene. Germline CDR1 reads MNHEY; CDR2 reads SMNVEV (reference sequence). The CDR3 spans 17 residues. The CDR3 is CASSLIFSGRGTDTQYF. In DNA form, the CDR3 reads TGTGCCAGCAGTTTGATATTCAGCGGGAGGGGTACAGATACGCAGTATTTT.

The rearrangement uses TRBV29-1 and TRBJ2-3; maybe TRBD2 (5 bases). Germline assignment: CDR1 SQVTM and CDR2 ANQGSEA. The CDR3 has 11 residues. The V end was cut by 3 bases, the J end by 11 bases, with 12 bases between. CDR3 bases: TGCAGCGTTGATCCCGGGATTGGGCAGTATTTT. Amino acids: CSVDPGIGQYF.

The genes are TRBV7-9 and TRBJ2-1, with unresolved D. The germline V gene encodes CDR1 SEHNR and CDR2 FQNEAQ (reference sequence). Trimming took off 5 bases at V and 0 bases at J, with 11 bases between the two ends. The CDR3 is made up of 15 amino acids. The CDR3 loop is CASSHRTLSYNEQFF. The CDR3 DNA reads as TGTGCCAGCAGCCATCGTACCCTCTCCTACAATGAGCAGTTCTTC.

This rearrangement joins TRBV27 to TRBJ2-7; D unclear. V was trimmed by 3 bases and J by 2 bases, leaving 11 bases between them. CDR3 length: 14 amino acids. Germline V CDR1 and CDR2: MNHEY, SMNVEV (reference sequence). The CDR3 here is CASSFGGNPYEQYF. CDR3 bases: TGTGCCAGCAGTTTTGGTGGGAACCCCTACGAGCAGTACTTC.

V and J are TRBV6-5 and TRBJ2-5; D possibly corresponds to TRBD1 (5 bases). Germline V gene sequence: CDR1 MNHEY, CDR2 SVGAGI. The CDR3 extends over 14 amino acids. V was trimmed by 4 bases and J by 4 bases, leaving 13 bases between them. DNA of the CDR3: TGTGCCAGCAGTTTTACAGGATCCCCAGAGACCCAGTACTTC. It yields the protein CASSFTGSPETQYF.

The chain carries TRBV19 and TRBJ2-6; D might be TRBD2 (8 bases). V lost 9 bases and J lost 0, with 21 bases in between. The length of the CDR3 is 18 residues. Germline V gene sequence: CDR1 LNHDA, CDR2 SQIVND (reference sequence). The CDR3 sequence is CASHSGRGPLSGANVLTF. The CDR3 coding sequence is TGTGCCAGCCACTCCGGGAGGGGGCCGCTCTCTGGGGCCAACGTCCTGACTTTC.

The V gene is TRBV29-1, the J gene TRBJ2-1, with 10 bases aligning to TRBD2. With 2 bases clipped from V and 4 bases from J, the junction kept 5 bases outside the gene matches. Germline values: CDR1 SQVTM, CDR2 ANQGSEA. The CDR3 runs 15 residues. The CDR3 bases are TGCAGCGTTGAAAAGCGGGGGGGCTCGTACAATGAGCAGTTCTTC. This gives the protein CSVEKRGGSYNEQFF.

V usage is TRBV5-8 and J usage is TRBJ1-6, with TRBD1 as a possible D gene (6 bases). The V gene lost 3 bases and the J gene lost 9 bases, with 22 bases spanning the gap. This CDR3 spans 17 amino acids. The V gene's germline CDR1 is SGHTS and CDR2 YDEGEE. Here the CDR3 reads CASSSRFGQGKSSPLHF. DNA of the CDR3: TGTGCCAGCAGCTCCAGGTTTGGGCAGGGGAAGAGTTCACCCCTCCACTTT.

This clone came up a few times. This chain links TRBV28 with TRBJ1-2; D possibly corresponds to TRBD1 (5 bases). With 3 bases removed from V and 4 bases from J, the gap between germline ends came to 15 bases. The germline CDR1 and CDR2 sequences are MDHEN and SYDVKM. The CDR3 has 15 amino acids. The CDR3 sequence is CASSLGGATSYGYTF. Written as DNA, the CDR3 is TGTGCCAGCAGTTTGGGAGGGGCCACTTCCTATGGCTACACCTTC.

The chain employs TRBV7-2 and TRBJ2-7; 11 nucleotides align to TRBD2. The V gene's germline CDR1 is SGHTA and CDR2 FQGNSA. Trimming took 1 base from V and 0 from J; bases not matched to a gene: 8. The CDR3 covers 18 residues. This chain's CDR3 is CASSLVRTSGPNSYEQYF. The DNA of the CDR3 is TGTGCCAGCAGCTTAGTAAGGACTAGCGGGCCTAACTCCTACGAGCAGTACTTC.

With regard to this clone: Other DNA sequences within the sample encode an identical CDR3. The rearrangement joins TRBV19 to TRBJ2-2; 9 bases are a match to TRBD2. Germline CDR1 LNHDA, CDR2 SQIVND (reference sequence). The CDR3 is 15 residues long. The V and J ends lost 2 bases and 7 bases, in that order; junction bases with no gene match: 5. CDR3 amino acids: CASSILAGVGGELFF. DNA of the CDR3: TGTGCCAGTAGTATATTAGCGGGAGTGGGCGGGGAGCTGTTTTTT.

The rearrangement uses TRBV7-9 and TRBJ2-5; D gene ambiguous. V was pared by 1 base and J by 1 base, with 7 bases between. The CDR3 runs 14 residues. Germline V gives CDR1 SEHNR, CDR2 FQNEAQ (reference sequence). The CDR3 loop reads CASSLVQLQETQYF. The CDR3 DNA reads as TGTGCCAGCAGCTTAGTGCAGCTCCAAGAGACCCAGTACTTC.

This clone has just one count. This chain links TRBV11-2 with TRBJ1-2; 7 bases fit TRBD1. There are 13 residues in the CDR3. The germline gives CDR1 SGHAT, CDR2 FQNNGV. The V and J ends lost 5 bases and 2 bases, in that order; junction bases with no gene match: 2. Written as DNA, the CDR3 is TGTGCCAGCAGCCTACAGGGGAACTATGGCTACACCTTC. Its translation is CASSLQGNYGYTF. Drawing the rest from reference TRBV11-2 and TRBJ1-2, the complete variable domain is EAGVAQSPRYKIIEKRQSVAFWCNPISGHATLYWYQQILGQGPKLLIQFQNNGVVDDSQLPKDRFSAERLKGVDSTLKIQPAKLEDSAVYLCASSLQGNYGYTFGSGTRLTVV.

This chain links TRBV6-1 with TRBJ2-1; 8 bases match TRBD1. Per germline, CDR1 MNHNS and CDR2 SASEGT. V was clipped by 10 bases and J by 4 bases; unmatched bases: 12. The CDR3 is 15 amino acids. The CDR3 here is CATSWGTGPYNEQFF. The CDR3 DNA sequence: TGTGCCACCTCTTGGGGGACAGGTCCTTACAATGAGCAGTTCTTC.

For the CDR3, the DNA is TGTGCCATCAGTCGGGACAGGGGCCGCTACGAGCAGTACTTC. Translating gives CAISRDRGRYEQYF. The chain employs TRBV10-3 and TRBJ2-7; 10 bases map to TRBD1. The V gene's germline CDR1 is ENHRY and CDR2 SYGVKD. V was clipped by 5 bases and J by 3 bases; unmatched bases: 4. The length of the CDR3 is 14 residues.

The count of this clone is one. CDR3 loop: CASSLAGANQPQHF. The CDR3 DNA reads as TGTGCCAGCAGCTTAGCGGGAGCCAATCAGCCCCAGCATTTT. The chain links TRBV7-8 to TRBJ1-5, with no clear D. Germline CDR1 reads SGHVS; CDR2 reads FQNEAQ. The CDR3 has 14 amino acids. Trimming took off 0 bases at V and 3 bases at J, with 6 bases between the two ends.

The chain is built from TRBV7-9 and TRBJ2-7; D perhaps matches TRBD1 (5 bases). The ends were cut back, 5 bases at V and 3 bases at J, with 14 bases in the middle. CDR3 length: 14 amino acids. Germline V lookup: CDR1 SEHNR, CDR2 FQNEAQ (reference sequence). The CDR3 spells CASSPLGPFYEQYF. The CDR3 coding sequence is TGTGCCAGCAGCCCTTTGGGGCCCTTCTACGAGCAGTACTTC.

This clone was found a few times. The rearrangement links TRBV23-1 to TRBJ1-6; D might be TRBD1 (5 bases). TRBV23-1 is noted as an ORF with a role that remains uncertain. CDR3 length: 15 residues. The germline V and J ends were trimmed by 4 bases and 10 bases, with 17 bases remaining between them. CDR3 nucleotides: TGCGCCAGCAGTCGCAAAGGGGATGAATGGTCACCCCTCCACTTT. Residues: CASSRKGDEWSPLHF.

This chain joins TRBV11-2 and TRBJ2-1, with D maybe TRBD2 (6 bases). Per the germline V gene, CDR1 is SGHAT and CDR2 is FQNNGV. The V end lost 5 bases, the J end lost 5 bases, and 10 bases lay between the germline ends. CDR3 length: 13 amino acids. CDR3 sequence reads: CASSPRLDNEQFF. CDR3 DNA: TGTGCCAGCAGCCCGCGACTAGACAATGAGCAGTTCTTC.

The J gene is TRBJ2-1, the V gene TRBV18, with D perhaps TRBD1 (5 bases). Trimming took off 6 bases at V and 2 bases at J, with 17 bases between the two ends. Germline CDR1 is KGHSH and CDR2 is LQKENI. The CDR3 is 16 amino acids. The CDR3 DNA sequence: TGTGCCAGCTCCCAAATGCAGGGTAGGACCTACAATGAGCAGTTCTTC. Translating it yields CASSQMQGRTYNEQFF. The full variable domain, rest sourced from reference TRBV18 and TRBJ2-1, is NAGVMQNPRHLVRRRGQEARLRCSPMKGHSHVYWYRQLPEEGLKFMVYLQKENIIDESGMPKERFSAEFPKEGPSILRIQQVVRGDSAAYFCASSQMQGRTYNEQFFGPGTRLTVL.